This is a list of T cell receptor beta chains from one sample in a study of T cells after yellow fever vaccination. MiXCR, run by TCRdb on the 5' RACE reads, gives a single entry per CDR3 protein. The sample consists of about 220,000 distinct CDR3 sequences, around 6.7% of them appearing once. The starting material was CD4+ T cells sorted from PBMCs, obtained on the day of the yellow fever booster vaccination. The receptor source for this set is a man aged 25-40 years who received the YFV17D yellow fever vaccine. CDR3s include the opening cysteine and the closing phenylalanine or tryptophan. D genes are given only for firm matches. Expanded clones are given a class, and other clones once, few, many or no size at all.

TRBJ2-7,many,TRBV20-1,TRBD1,CSASSPGQGRLSYEQYF,TGCAGTGCTAGTAGCCCGGGACAGGGGCGTTTGTCCTACGAGCAGTACTTC
TRBJ2-2,few,TRBV12-5,TRBD2,CASGTGLGPGPGELFF,TGTGCTAGTGGAACCGGACTAGGGCCAGGACCCGGGGAGCTGTTTTTT
TRBJ2-5,.,TRBV7-2,TRBD2,CASSLGSSGRRETQYF,TGTGCCAGCAGCTTAGGTTCTAGCGGGAGAAGAGAGACCCAGTACTTC
TRBJ2-6,.,TRBV29-1,.,CSVEFPTVDSGANVLTF,TGCAGCGTTGAGTTCCCCACAGTTGACTCTGGGGCCAACGTCCTGACTTTC
TRBJ1-6,few,TRBV20-1,.,CSAPGQPNSPLHF,TGCAGTGCTCCGGGCCAGCCAAATTCACCCCTCCACTTT
TRBJ1-4,few,TRBV4-2,.,CASSQVGRVLFF,TGTGCCAGCAGCCAAGTTGGGAGGGTACTGTTTTTT
TRBJ2-1,many,TRBV19,.,CASSSPGGDSILQFF,TGTGCCAGTTCCTCCCCGGGGGGGGACAGTATCCTCCAGTTCTTC
TRBJ1-6,few,TRBV7-8,TRBD1,CASSIRNDREGSPLHF,TGTGCCAGCAGCATTCGCAATGACAGGGAAGGTTCACCCCTCCACTTT
TRBJ2-3,many,TRBV7-7,.,CASSPDSPSTQYF,TGTGCCAGCAGCCCGGACTCGCCGAGTACGCAGTATTTT
TRBJ2-3,many,TRBV5-1,TRBD2,CASSWGGPADTQYF,TGCGCCAGCAGCTGGGGAGGGCCAGCGGATACGCAGTATTTT
TRBJ2-2,.,TRBV30,.,CAWSDWAHPTGELFF,TGTGCCTGGAGTGACTGGGCGCACCCAACCGGGGAGCTGTTTTTT
TRBJ2-5,.,TRBV5-1,TRBD2,CASSLGVAGTQETQYF,TGCGCCAGCAGCTTGGGAGTAGCGGGGACTCAAGAGACCCAGTACTTC
TRBJ1-6,.,TRBV12-3/TRBV12-4,.,CASAGWGDSPLHF,TGTGCCAGCGCCGGTTGGGGGGATTCACCCCTCCACTTT
TRBJ1-4,many,TRBV7-6,.,CASSLGPNEKLFF,TGTGCCAGCAGCTTAGGTCCTAATGAAAAACTGTTTTTT
TRBJ2-3,few,TRBV20-1,.,CSALLGASRTDTQYF,TGCAGTGCTCTCCTCGGAGCGTCTCGCACAGATACGCAGTATTTT
TRBJ1-3,few,TRBV4-2,.,CASSHESSSGNTIYF,TGTGCCAGCAGCCACGAGTCGAGCTCTGGAAACACCATATATTTT
TRBJ2-1,.,TRBV20-1,.,CSARPEIRRYNEQFF,TGCAGTGCTAGACCCGAGATTAGAAGGTACAATGAGCAGTTCTTC
TRBJ2-7,many,TRBV7-2,TRBD2,CASASGWSYEQYF,TGTGCCAGCGCTAGCGGGTGGTCCTACGAGCAGTACTTC
TRBJ2-7,.,TRBV20-1,.,CSARVGPGSLEQYF,TGCAGTGCTAGAGTGGGTCCGGGGTCTCTCGAGCAGTACTTC
TRBJ2-7,many,TRBV29-1,TRBD2,CSVAQRERTYEQYF,TGCAGCGTTGCCCAGCGGGAGAGGACCTACGAGCAGTACTTC
TRBJ2-7,.,TRBV6-1,TRBD2,CASSTRVAGGYEQYF,TGTGCCAGCAGCACCCGGGTAGCGGGAGGTTACGAGCAGTACTTC
TRBJ1-1,.,TRBV7-2,TRBD1,CASSLDRLEAFF,TGTGCCAGCAGCTTGGACAGGCTTGAAGCTTTCTTT
TRBJ1-1,few,TRBV21-1,.,CASRGSRGHGTEAFF,TGTGCCAGCAGAGGTTCAAGGGGACATGGGACTGAAGCTTTCTTT
TRBJ1-2,few,TRBV25-1,.,CASTGANYGYTF,TGTGCCAGCACGGGGGCTAACTATGGCTACACCTTC
TRBJ1-1,many,TRBV18,.,CASSPAQETEAFF,TGTGCCAGCTCACCAGCGCAGGAGACTGAAGCTTTCTTT
TRBJ2-6,.,TRBV7-3,.,CASSRIAGANVLTF,TGTGCCAGCAGTCGTATCGCTGGGGCCAACGTCCTGACTTTC
TRBJ2-4,.,TRBV27,TRBD1,CASRPLLSGGEAKNIQYF,TGTGCCAGCAGACCTTTACTCTCAGGGGGCGAGGCCAAAAACATTCAGTACTTC
TRBJ2-1,.,TRBV20-1,.,CSARQSGSSLRGDEQFF,TGCAGTGCTAGGCAATCGGGATCTAGTCTCAGGGGCGATGAGCAGTTCTTC
TRBJ2-5,.,TRBV20-1,.,CSARDKETQYF,TGCAGTGCTAGAGATAAAGAGACCCAGTACTTC
TRBJ2-3,.,TRBV25-1,.,CASTRDKFTDTQYF,TGTGCCAGCACCAGAGACAAATTCACAGATACGCAGTATTTT
TRBJ2-3,.,TRBV20-1,TRBD2,CSAEGLTISDTQYF,TGCAGTGCTGAGGGACTAACAATTTCAGATACGCAGTATTTT
TRBJ2-1,many,TRBV7-9,TRBD2,CASSMGLAGANEQFF,TGTGCCAGCAGCATGGGACTAGCGGGAGCTAATGAGCAGTTCTTC
TRBJ2-3,few,TRBV4-3,.,CASSQNSAAGRDTQYF,TGCGCCAGCAGCCAAAACTCAGCCGCAGGGCGGGATACGCAGTATTTT
TRBJ1-6,many,TRBV20-1,TRBD1,CSARGPGGNSPLHF,TGCAGCGCCAGGGGCCCAGGGGGAAATTCACCCCTCCACTTT
TRBJ2-2,.,TRBV7-8,TRBD2,CASTLAGANTGELFF,TGTGCCAGCACCCTAGCGGGAGCGAACACCGGGGAGCTGTTTTTT
TRBJ2-1,few,TRBV5-1,.,CASSLGSPGDEQFF,TGCGCCAGCAGCTTGGGCTCCCCGGGCGATGAGCAGTTCTTC
TRBJ2-1,many,TRBV11-2,.,CASSLEAAISGSYNEQFF,TGTGCCAGCAGCTTAGAGGCCGCCATTAGCGGATCCTACAATGAGCAGTTCTTC
TRBJ1-4,.,TRBV7-9,.,CASSPQAATNEKLFF,TGTGCCAGCAGCCCCCAAGCGGCAACTAATGAAAAACTGTTTTTT
TRBJ2-5,few,TRBV9,TRBD2,CASSVGVSGRSETQYF,TGTGCCAGCAGCGTAGGTGTTAGCGGGAGGTCAGAGACCCAGTACTTC
TRBJ2-2,.,TRBV6-5,TRBD2,CASSYSPPAGVGELFF,TGTGCCAGCAGTTACTCGCCTCCAGCGGGAGTGGGGGAGCTGTTTTTT
TRBJ2-7,few,TRBV20-1,.,CSASRVPDRVQYF,TGCAGTGCTTCCCGGGTCCCTGACCGGGTGCAGTACTTC
TRBJ2-1,.,TRBV6-2/TRBV6-3,TRBD2,CASTKRGLAGISEQFF,TGTGCCAGCACCAAAAGGGGACTAGCGGGAATAAGTGAGCAGTTCTTC
TRBJ1-2,many,TRBV6-1,.,CASNDRSENYGYTF,TGTGCCAGCAATGACAGGTCGGAAAACTATGGCTACACCTTC
TRBJ2-1,many,TRBV5-1,.,CASSLDQPGINEQFF,TGCGCCAGCAGCTTGGACCAGCCCGGGATAAATGAGCAGTTCTTC
TRBJ2-1,few,TRBV7-9,TRBD2,CASRPGRGNEQFF,TGTGCCAGCAGACCCGGGAGGGGCAATGAGCAGTTCTTC
TRBJ2-2,few,TRBV7-2,TRBD2,CASSRRGRVNTGELFF,TGTGCCAGCAGCCGGCGCGGGAGGGTAAACACCGGGGAGCTGTTTTTT
TRBJ2-7,many,TRBV7-9,.,CASSLMDSTEQYF,TGTGCCAGCAGCTTAATGGACAGTACCGAGCAGTACTTC
TRBJ2-3,few,TRBV29-1,TRBD2,CSVSLAGVPDTQYF,TGCAGCGTTAGTTTAGCGGGAGTTCCAGATACGCAGTATTTT
TRBJ2-7,many,TRBV20-1,TRBD1,CSARGHRDRDSEQYF,TGCAGTGCTAGAGGTCACCGGGACAGGGATTCCGAGCAGTACTTC